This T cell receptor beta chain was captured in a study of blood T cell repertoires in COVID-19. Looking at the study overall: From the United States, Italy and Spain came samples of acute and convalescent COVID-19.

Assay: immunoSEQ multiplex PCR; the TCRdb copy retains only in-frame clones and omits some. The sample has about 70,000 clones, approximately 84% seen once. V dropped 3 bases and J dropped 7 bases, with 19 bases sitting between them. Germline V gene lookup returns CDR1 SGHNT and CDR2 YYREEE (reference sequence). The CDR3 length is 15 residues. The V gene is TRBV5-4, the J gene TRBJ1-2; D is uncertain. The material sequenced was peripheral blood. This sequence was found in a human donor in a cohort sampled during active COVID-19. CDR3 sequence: CASSSPNRGKGGYTF. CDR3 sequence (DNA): TGTGCCAGCAGCTCACCTAATCGGGGAAAAGGTGGCTACACCTTC.